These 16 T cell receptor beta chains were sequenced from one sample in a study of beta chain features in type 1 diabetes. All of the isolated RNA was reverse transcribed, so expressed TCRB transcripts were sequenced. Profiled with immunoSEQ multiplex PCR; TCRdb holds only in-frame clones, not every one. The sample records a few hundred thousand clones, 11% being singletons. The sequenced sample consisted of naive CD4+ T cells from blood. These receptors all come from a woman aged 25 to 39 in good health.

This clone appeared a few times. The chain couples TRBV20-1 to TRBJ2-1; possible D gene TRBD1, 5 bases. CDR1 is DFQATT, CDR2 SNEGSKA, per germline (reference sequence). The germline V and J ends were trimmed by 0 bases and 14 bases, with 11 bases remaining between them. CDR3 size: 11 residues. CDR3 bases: TGCAGTGCTAGAGAGGACAACCATAAGTTCTTC. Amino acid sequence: CSAREDNHKFF.

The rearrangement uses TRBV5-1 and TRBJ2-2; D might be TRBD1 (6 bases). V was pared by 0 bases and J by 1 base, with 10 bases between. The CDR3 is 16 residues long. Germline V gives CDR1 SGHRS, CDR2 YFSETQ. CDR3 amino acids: CASSLATQGNTGELFF. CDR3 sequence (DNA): TGCGCCAGCAGCTTGGCGACACAGGGGAACACCGGGGAGCTGTTTTTT.

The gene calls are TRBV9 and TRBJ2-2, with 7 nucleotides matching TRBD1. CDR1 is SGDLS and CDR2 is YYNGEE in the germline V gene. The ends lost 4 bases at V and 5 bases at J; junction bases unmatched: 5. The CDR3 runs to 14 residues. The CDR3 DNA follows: TGTGCCAGCAGCCCCGGGACAGCGACCGGGGAGCTGTTTTTT. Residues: CASSPGTATGELFF.

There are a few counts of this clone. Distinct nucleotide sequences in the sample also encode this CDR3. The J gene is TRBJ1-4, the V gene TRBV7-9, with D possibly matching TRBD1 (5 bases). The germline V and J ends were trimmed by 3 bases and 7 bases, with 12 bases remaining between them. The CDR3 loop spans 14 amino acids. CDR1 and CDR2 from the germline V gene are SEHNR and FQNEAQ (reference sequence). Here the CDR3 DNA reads TGTGCCAGCAGCTTGGGTCAGGGAACTGAAAAACTGTTTTTT. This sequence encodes CASSLGQGTEKLFF.

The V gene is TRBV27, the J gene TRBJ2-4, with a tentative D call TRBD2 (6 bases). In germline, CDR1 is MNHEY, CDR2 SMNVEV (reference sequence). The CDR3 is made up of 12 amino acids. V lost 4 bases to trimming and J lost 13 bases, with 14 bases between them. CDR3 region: CASSSDREKQYF. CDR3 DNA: TGTGCCAGCAGTTCTGACCGGGAGAAGCAGTACTTC.

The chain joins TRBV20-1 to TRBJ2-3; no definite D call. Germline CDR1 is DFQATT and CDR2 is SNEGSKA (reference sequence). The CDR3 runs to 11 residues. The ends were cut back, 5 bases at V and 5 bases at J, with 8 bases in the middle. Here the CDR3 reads CSASVRDTQYF. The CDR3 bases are TGCAGTGCTTCGGTTCGAGATACGCAGTATTTT.

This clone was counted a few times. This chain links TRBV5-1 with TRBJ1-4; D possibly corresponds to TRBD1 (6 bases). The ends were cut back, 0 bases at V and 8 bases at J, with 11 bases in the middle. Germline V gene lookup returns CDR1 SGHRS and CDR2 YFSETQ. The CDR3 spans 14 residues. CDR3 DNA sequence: TGCGCCAGCAGCTTGGCAGGGGTTACGGAAAAACTGTTTTTT. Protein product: CASSLAGVTEKLFF.

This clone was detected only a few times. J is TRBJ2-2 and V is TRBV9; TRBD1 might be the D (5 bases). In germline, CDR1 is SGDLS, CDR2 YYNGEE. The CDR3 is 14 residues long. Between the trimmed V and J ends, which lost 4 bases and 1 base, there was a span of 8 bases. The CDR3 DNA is TGTGCCAGCAGCAGACAGAGGAACACCGGGGAGCTGTTTTTT. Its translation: CASSRQRNTGELFF.

CDR3 nucleotides: TGTGCCTGGAGTGTACCGGTAACAGGGGGCGGCGAGCAGTACTTC. As protein: CAWSVPVTGGGEQYF. This chain connects TRBV30 to TRBJ2-7, with TRBD1 matching 9 bases. Unmatched junction bases numbered 9, after V lost 0 bases and J lost 6 bases. The CDR3 totals 15 residues. Germline values: CDR1 GTSNPN, CDR2 SVGIG (reference sequence).

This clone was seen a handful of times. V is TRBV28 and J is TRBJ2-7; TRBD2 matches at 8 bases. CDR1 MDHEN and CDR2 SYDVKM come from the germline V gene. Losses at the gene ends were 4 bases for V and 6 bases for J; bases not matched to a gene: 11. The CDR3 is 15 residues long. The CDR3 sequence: CASSSPTGLVAEQYF. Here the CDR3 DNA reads TGTGCCAGCAGTTCACCTACGGGACTAGTAGCCGAGCAGTACTTC.

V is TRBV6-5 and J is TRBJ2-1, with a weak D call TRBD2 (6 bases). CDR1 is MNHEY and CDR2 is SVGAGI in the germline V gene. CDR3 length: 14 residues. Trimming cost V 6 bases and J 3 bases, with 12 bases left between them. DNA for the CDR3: TGTGCCAGCAGCCAGGACTACCTCTACAATGAGCAGTTCTTC. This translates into CASSQDYLYNEQFF.

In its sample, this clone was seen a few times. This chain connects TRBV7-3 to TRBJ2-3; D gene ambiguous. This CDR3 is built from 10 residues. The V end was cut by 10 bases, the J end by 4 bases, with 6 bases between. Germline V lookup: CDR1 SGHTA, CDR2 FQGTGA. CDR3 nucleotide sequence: TGTGCCACCTGTCCAGATACGCAGTATTTT. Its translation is CATCPDTQYF. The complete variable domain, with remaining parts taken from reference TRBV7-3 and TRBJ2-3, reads GAGVSQTPSNKVTEKGKYVELRCDPISGHTALYWYRQSLGQGPEFLIYFQGTGAADDSGLPNDRFFAVRPEGSVSTLKIQRTERGDSAVYLCATCPDTQYFGPGTRLTVL.

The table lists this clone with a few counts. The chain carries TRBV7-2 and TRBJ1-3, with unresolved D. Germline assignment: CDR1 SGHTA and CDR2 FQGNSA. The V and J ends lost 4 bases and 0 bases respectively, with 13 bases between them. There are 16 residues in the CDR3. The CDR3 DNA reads TGTGCCAGCAGCTGGCGTCCTAGCCTCTCTGGAAACACCATATATTTT. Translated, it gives CASSWRPSLSGNTIYF.

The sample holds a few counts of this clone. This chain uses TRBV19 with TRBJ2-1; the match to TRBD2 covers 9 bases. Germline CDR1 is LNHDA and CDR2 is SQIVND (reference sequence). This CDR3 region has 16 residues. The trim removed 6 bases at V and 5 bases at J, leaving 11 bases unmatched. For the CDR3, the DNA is TGTGCCAGTAGCTTGTGGGCTAGCGGGGCCGACAATGAGCAGTTCTTC. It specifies CASSLWASGADNEQFF.

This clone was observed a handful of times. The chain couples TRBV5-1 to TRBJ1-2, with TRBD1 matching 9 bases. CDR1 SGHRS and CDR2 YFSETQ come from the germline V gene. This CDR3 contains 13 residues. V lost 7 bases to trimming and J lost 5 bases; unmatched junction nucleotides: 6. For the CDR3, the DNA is TGCGCCAGCTCCAGCGGACAGGGGTATGGCTACACCTTC. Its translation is CASSSGQGYGYTF.

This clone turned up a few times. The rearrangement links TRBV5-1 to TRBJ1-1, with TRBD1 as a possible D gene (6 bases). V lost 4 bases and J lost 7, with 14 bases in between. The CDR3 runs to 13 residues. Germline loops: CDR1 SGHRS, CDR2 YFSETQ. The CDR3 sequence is CASSVPTGGEAFF. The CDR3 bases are TGCGCCAGCAGCGTCCCGACAGGAGGTGAAGCTTTCTTT.